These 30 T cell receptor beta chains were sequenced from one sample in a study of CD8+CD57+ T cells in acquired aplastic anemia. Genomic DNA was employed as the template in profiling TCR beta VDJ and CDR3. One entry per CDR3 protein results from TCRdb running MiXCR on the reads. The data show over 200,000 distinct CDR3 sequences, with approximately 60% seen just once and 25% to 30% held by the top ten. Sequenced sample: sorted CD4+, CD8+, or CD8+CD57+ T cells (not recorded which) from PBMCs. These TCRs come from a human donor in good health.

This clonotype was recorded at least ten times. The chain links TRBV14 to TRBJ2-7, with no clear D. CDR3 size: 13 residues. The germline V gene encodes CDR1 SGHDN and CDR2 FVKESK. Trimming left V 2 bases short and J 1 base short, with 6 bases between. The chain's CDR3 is CASSQTESYEQYF. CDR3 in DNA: TGTGCCAGCAGCCAAACAGAGTCCTACGAGCAGTACTTC.

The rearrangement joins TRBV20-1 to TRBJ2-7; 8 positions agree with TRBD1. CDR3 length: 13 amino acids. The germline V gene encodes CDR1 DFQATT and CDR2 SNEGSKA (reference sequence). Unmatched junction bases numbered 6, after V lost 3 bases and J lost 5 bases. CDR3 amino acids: CSASRRGPNEQYF. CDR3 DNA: TGCAGTGCTAGCCGCAGGGGGCCGAACGAGCAGTACTTC.

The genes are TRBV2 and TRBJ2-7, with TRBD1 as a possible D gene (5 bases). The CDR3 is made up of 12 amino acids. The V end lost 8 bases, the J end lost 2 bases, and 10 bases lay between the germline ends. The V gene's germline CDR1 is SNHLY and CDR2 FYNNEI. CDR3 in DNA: TGTGCCAGCTTAGACAGTACCTACGAGCAGTACTTC. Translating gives CASLDSTYEQYF.

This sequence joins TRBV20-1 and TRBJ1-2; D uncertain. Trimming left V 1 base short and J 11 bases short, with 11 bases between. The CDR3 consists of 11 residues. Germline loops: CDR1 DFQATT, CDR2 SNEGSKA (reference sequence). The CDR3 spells CSARGLSEYTF. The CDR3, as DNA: TGCAGTGCTAGAGGGCTATCGGAGTACACCTTC.

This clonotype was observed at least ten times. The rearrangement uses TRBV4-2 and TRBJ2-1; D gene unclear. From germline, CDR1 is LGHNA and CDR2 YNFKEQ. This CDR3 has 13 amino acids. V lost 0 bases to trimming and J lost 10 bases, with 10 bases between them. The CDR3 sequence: CASSQDHGREQFF. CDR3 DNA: TGTGCCAGCAGCCAAGATCATGGTAGAGAGCAGTTCTTC.

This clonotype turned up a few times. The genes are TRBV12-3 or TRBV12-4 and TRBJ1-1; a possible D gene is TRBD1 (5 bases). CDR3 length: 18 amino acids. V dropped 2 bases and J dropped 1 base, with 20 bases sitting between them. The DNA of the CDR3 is TGTGCCAGCAGTTTAACCCCGGGGGAGGGCAGGGAGAACACTGAAGCTTTCTTT. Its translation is CASSLTPGEGRENTEAFF.

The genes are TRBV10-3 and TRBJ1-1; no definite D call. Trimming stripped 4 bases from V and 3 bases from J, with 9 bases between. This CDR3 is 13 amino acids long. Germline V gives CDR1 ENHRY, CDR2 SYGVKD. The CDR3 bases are TGTGCCATCAGTGGGTCGATGGACACTGAAGCTTTCTTT. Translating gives CAISGSMDTEAFF.

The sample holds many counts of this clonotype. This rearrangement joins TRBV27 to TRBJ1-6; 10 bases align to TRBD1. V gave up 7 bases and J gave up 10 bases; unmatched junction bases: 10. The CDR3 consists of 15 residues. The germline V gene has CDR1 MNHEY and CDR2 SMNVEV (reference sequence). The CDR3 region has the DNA TGTGCCAGCACTCCCCTTGGGACAGGGGACTCACCCCTCCACTTT. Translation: CASTPLGTGDSPLHF.

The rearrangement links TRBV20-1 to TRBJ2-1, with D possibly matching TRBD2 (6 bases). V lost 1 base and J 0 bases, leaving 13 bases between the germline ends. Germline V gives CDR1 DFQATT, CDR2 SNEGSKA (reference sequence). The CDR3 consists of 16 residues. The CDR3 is CSARAGSGSSYNEQFF. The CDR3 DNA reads TGCAGTGCTAGAGCGGGTAGCGGAAGCTCCTACAATGAGCAGTTCTTC.

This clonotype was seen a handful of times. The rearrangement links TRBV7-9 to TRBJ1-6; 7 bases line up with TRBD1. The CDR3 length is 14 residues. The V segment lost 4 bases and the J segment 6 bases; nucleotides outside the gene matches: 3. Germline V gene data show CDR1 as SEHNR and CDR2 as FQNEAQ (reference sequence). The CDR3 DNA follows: TGTGCCAGCAGCTGGGACAGAATTAATTCACCCCTCCACTTT. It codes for CASSWDRINSPLHF.

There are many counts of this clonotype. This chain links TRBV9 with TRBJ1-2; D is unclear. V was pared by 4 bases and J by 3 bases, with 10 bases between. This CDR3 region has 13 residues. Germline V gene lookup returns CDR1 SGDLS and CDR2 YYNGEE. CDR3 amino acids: CASSSGLDYGYTF. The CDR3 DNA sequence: TGTGCCAGCAGCTCAGGACTGGACTATGGCTACACCTTC.

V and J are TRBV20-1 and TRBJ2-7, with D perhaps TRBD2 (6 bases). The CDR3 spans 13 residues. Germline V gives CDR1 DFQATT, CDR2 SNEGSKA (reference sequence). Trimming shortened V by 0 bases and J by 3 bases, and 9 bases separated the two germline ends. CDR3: CSARDRTNYEQYF. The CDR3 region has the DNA TGCAGTGCTAGAGATAGGACTAACTACGAGCAGTACTTC.

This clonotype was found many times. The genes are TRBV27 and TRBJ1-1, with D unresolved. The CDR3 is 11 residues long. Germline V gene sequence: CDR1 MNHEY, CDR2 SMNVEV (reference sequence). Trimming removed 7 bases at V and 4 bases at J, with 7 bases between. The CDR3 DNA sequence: TGTGCCAGCATACGGGGCACTGAAGCTTTCTTT. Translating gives CASIRGTEAFF.

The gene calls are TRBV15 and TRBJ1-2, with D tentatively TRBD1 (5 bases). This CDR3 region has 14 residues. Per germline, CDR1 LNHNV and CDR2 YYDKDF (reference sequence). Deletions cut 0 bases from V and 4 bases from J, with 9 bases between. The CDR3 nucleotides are TGTGCCACCAGCAGAGAAGGTCAGGGCTATGGCTACACCTTC. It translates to CATSREGQGYGYTF. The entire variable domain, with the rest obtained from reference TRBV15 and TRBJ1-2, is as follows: DAMVIQNPRYQVTQFGKPVTLSCSQTLNHNVMYWYQQKSSQAPKLLFHYYDKDFNNEADTPDNFQSRRPNTSFCFLDIRSPGLGDTAMYLCATSREGQGYGYTFGSGTRLTVV.

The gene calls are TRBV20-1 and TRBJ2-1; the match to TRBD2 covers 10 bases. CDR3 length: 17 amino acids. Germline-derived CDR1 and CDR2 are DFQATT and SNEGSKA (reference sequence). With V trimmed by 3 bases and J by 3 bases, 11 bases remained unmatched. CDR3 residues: CSARINSLAGVYNEQFF. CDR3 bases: TGCAGTGCTAGGATTAATTCCCTAGCGGGGGTCTACAATGAGCAGTTCTTC.

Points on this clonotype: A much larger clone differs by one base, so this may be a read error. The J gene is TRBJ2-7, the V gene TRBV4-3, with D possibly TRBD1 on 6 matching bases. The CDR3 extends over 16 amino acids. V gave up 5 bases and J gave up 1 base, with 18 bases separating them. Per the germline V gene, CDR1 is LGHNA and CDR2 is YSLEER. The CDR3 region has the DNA TGCGCCAGCAGCGGAGACCGGGACAAGCCTTCCTACGAGCAGTACTTC. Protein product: CASSGDRDKPSYEQYF.

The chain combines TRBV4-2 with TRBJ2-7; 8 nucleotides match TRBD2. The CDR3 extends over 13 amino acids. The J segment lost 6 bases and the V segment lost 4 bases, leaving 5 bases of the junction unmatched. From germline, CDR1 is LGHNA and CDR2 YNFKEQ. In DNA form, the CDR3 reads TGTGCCAGCAGCCCCGCGGGAGGTGGCGAGCAGTACTTC. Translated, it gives CASSPAGGGEQYF.

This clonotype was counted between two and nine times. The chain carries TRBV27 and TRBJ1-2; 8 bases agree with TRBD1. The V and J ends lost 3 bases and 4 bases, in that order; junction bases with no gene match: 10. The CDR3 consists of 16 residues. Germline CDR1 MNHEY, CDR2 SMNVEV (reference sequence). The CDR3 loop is CASSFTRTGSGYGYTF. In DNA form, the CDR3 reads TGTGCCAGCAGTTTTACCCGGACAGGGTCAGGCTATGGCTACACCTTC.

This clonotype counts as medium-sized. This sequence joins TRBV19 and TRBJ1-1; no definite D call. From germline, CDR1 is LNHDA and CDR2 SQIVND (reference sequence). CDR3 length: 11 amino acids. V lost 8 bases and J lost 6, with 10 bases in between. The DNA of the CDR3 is TGTGCCAGTGGATTATACCCTGAAGCTTTCTTT. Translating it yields CASGLYPEAFF.

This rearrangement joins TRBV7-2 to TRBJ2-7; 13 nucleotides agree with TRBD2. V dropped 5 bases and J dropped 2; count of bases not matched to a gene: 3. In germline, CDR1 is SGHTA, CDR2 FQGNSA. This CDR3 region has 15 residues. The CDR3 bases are TGTGCCAGCAGCCGGACTAGCGGGGGCCCCTACGAGCAGTACTTC. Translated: CASSRTSGGPYEQYF.

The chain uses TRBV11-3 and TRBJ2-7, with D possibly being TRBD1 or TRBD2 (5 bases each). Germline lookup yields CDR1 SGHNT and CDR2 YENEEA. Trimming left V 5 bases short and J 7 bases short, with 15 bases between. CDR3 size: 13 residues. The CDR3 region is CASSDSNWGEQYF. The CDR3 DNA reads TGTGCCAGCAGCGACAGCAATTGGGGGGAGCAGTACTTC.

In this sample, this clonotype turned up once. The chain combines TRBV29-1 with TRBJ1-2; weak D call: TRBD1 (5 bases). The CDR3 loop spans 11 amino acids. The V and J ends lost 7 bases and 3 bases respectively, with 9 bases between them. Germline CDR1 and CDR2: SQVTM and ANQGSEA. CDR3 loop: CSAGLHYGYTF. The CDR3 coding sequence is TGCAGCGCAGGGTTGCACTATGGCTACACCTTC.

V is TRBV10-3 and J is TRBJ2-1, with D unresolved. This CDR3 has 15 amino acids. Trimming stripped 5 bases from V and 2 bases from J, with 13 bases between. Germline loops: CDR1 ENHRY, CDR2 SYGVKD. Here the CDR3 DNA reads TGTGCCATCAGTATTGTAACCGGTACCTACAATGAGCAGTTCTTC. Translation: CAISIVTGTYNEQFF.

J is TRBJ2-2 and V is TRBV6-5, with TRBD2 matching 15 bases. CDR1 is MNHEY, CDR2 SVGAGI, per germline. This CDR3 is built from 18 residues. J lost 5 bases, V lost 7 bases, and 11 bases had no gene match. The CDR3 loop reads CASISQGGLAGGTGELFF. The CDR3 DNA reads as TGTGCCAGCATTTCACAGGGTGGACTAGCGGGGGGGACCGGGGAGCTGTTTTTT.

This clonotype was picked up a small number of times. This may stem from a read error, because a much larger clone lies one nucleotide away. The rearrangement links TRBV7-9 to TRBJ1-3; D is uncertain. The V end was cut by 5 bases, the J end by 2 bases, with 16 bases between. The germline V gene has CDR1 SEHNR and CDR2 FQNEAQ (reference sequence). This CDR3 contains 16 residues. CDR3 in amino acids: CASSAFEDIPGNTIYF. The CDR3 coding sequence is TGTGCCAGCAGCGCTTTTGAAGACATCCCTGGAAACACCATATATTTT.

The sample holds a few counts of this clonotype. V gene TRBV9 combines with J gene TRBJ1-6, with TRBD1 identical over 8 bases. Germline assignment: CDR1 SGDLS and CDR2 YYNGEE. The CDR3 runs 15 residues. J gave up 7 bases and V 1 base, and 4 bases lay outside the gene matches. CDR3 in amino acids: CASSVTGQGNSPLHF. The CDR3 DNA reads TGTGCCAGCAGCGTAACTGGACAGGGAAATTCACCCCTCCACTTT. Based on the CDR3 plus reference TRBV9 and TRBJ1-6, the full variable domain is DSGVTQTPKHLITATGQRVTLRCSPRSGDLSVYWYQQSLDQGLQFLIQYYNGEERAKGNILERFSAQQFPDLHSELNLSSLELGDSALYFCASSVTGQGNSPLHFGNGTRLTVT.

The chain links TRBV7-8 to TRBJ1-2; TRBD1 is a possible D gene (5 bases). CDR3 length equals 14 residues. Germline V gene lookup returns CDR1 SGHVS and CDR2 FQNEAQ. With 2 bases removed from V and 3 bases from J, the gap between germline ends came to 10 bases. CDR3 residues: CASSLPREDYGYTF. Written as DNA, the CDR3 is TGTGCCAGCAGCTTACCCAGGGAGGACTATGGCTACACCTTC.

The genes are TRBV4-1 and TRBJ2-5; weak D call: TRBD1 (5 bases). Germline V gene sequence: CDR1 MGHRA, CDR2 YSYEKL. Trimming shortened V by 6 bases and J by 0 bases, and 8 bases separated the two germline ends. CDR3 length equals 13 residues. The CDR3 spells CASRETDQETQYF. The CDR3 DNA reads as TGCGCCAGCAGGGAGACAGACCAAGAGACCCAGTACTTC.

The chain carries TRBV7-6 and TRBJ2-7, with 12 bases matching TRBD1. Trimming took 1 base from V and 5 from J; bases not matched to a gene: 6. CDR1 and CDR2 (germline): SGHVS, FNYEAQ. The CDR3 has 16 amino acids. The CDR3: CASSLEGTGGRDEQYF. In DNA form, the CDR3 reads TGTGCCAGCAGCTTAGAAGGGACAGGGGGCAGGGACGAGCAGTACTTC.

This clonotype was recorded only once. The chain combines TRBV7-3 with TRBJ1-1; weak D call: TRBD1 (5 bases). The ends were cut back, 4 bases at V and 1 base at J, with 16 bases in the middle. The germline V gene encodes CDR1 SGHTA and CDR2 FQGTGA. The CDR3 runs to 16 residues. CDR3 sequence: CASSSQTRQPNTEAFF. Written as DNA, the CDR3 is TGTGCCAGCAGCTCCCAGACCCGACAGCCGAACACTGAAGCTTTCTTT. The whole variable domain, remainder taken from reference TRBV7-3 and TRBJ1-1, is GAGVSQTPSNKVTEKGKYVELRCDPISGHTALYWYRQSLGQGPEFLIYFQGTGAADDSGLPNDRFFAVRPEGSVSTLKIQRTERGDSAVYLCASSSQTRQPNTEAFFGQGTRLTVV.